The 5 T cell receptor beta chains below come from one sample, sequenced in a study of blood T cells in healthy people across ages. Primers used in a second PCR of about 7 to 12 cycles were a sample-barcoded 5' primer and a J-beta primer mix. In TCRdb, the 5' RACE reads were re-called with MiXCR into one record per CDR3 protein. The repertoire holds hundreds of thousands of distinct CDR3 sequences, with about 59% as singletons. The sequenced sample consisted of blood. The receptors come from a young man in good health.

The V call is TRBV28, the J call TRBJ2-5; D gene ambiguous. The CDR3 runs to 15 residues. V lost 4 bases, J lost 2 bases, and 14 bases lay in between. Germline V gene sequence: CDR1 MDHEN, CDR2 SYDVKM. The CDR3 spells CASSSATGAQETQYF. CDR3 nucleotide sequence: TGTGCCAGCAGTTCCGCGACGGGCGCTCAAGAGACCCAGTACTTC.

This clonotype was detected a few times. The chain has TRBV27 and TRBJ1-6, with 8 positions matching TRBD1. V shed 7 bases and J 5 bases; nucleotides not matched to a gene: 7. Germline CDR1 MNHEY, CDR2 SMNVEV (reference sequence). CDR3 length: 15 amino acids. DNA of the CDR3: TGTGCCAGCAATCAGGGGGCTCGAAATAATTCACCCCTCCACTTT. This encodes CASNQGARNNSPLHF.

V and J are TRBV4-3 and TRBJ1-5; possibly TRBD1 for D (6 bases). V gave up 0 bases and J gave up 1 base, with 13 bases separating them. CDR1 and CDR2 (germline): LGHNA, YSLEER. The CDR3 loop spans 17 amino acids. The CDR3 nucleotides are TGCGCCAGCAGCCAAGATTGGAGGGGGAAGAGCAATCAGCCCCAGCATTTT. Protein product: CASSQDWRGKSNQPQHF.

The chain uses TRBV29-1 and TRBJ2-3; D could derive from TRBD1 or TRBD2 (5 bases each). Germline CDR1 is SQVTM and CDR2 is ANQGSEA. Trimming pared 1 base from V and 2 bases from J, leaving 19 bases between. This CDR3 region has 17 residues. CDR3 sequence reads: CSVEGPGPLFNTDTQYF. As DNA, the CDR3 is TGCAGCGTTGAAGGGCCGGGACCGCTTTTTAACACAGATACGCAGTATTTT.

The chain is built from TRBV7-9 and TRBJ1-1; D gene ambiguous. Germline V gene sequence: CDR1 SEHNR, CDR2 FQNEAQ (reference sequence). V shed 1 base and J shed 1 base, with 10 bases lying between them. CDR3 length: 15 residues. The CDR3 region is CASSLGGRRNTEAFF. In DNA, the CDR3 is TGTGCCAGCAGCTTAGGTGGGAGAAGGAACACTGAAGCTTTCTTT.